The rows below give T cell receptor beta chains drawn from one sample of a study of identical twins. TCRdb called the 5' RACE reads again in MiXCR, with one record for every CDR3 protein. The repertoire holds some 500,000 distinct CDR3 sequences, with around 15% as singletons. The sample also formed part of further work on yellow fever vaccine responses in identical twins.

Sequencing was carried out using CD4+ T cells sorted from blood. Source of these receptors: a woman under 30 in good health. Both conserved end residues are part of each CDR3. The D gene is left open where the match is weak. Expanded clones get a size class; other rows say once, few or many, or leave the size out.

abundance | j_gene | d_gene | v_gene | CDR3nt | CDR3aa
. | TRBJ2-1 | TRBD2 | TRBV6-2/TRBV6-3 | TGTGCCAGCAGTTACCCGTTAGCGGGAGTGAACAATGAGCAGTTCTTC | CASSYPLAGVNNEQFF
once | TRBJ2-1 | . | TRBV11-2 | TGTGCCAGCAGCTTAGAGCAACTAGCAAATAATGAGCAGTTCTTC | CASSLEQLANNEQFF
few | TRBJ1-5 | . | TRBV6-5 | TGTGCCAGCAGTTACTCGGGTACTGGACAGCCCCAGCATTTT | CASSYSGTGQPQHF
few | TRBJ2-1 | TRBD2 | TRBV4-3 | TGCGCCAGCAGCCCCCGAATGGGATGGGGACTAGCGGGTAACTACAATGAGCAGTTCTTC | CASSPRMGWGLAGNYNEQFF
many | TRBJ2-5 | . | TRBV29-1 | TGCAGCGTGGCAGGGGGTAGCGGCTTAGAGGTCCAAGAGACCCAGTACTTC | CSVAGGSGLEVQETQYF
. | TRBJ2-1 | TRBD1 | TRBV18 | TGTGCCAGCTCACTCACAGGGGCTCTACACGTTTACAATGAGCAGTTCTTC | CASSLTGALHVYNEQFF
. | TRBJ2-6 | . | TRBV29-1 | TGCAGCGTTGAAGCCGGGCCTGGGGCCAACGTCCTGACTTTC | CSVEAGPGANVLTF
. | TRBJ2-7 | . | TRBV9 | TGTGCCAGCAGCGAGGGGCCCAGAACCTACGAGCAGTACTTC | CASSEGPRTYEQYF
. | TRBJ2-2 | . | TRBV7-9 | TGTGCCAGCAGCTTAAAAAGGACCGGGGAGCTGTTTTTT | CASSLKRTGELFF
few | TRBJ2-3 | TRBD2 | TRBV9 | TGTGCCAGCAGCGTAAGTAGCGGGGGAGATACGCAGTATTTT | CASSVSSGGDTQYF
. | TRBJ2-7 | TRBD1 | TRBV15 | TGTGCCACCAGCAGATCAACAGGGGGCCAGTACGAGCAGTACTTC | CATSRSTGGQYEQYF
few | TRBJ2-7 | TRBD1 | TRBV7-2 | TGTGCCAGCAGCTCACGAGACAGGGGGTTGGGTTACGAGCAGTACTTC | CASSSRDRGLGYEQYF
. | TRBJ1-5 | . | TRBV6-9 | TGTGCCAGCAGTTACCCCCAAGGGTCGAGCAATCAGCCCCAGCATTTT | CASSYPQGSSNQPQHF
few | TRBJ2-7 | . | TRBV12-3/TRBV12-4 | TGTGCCAGCAGGAGAGCCCCCAGCTCCTACGAGCAGTACTTC | CASRRAPSSYEQYF
. | TRBJ2-1 | TRBD2 | TRBV11-2 | TGTGCCAGCAGCCCAAGGACTAGCGGGAGTGTCAATGAGCAGTTCTTC | CASSPRTSGSVNEQFF
few | TRBJ2-1 | TRBD2 | TRBV6-1 | TGTGCCAGCAGTACAACTAGCGGGGGGGCCAATGAGCAGTTCTTC | CASSTTSGGANEQFF